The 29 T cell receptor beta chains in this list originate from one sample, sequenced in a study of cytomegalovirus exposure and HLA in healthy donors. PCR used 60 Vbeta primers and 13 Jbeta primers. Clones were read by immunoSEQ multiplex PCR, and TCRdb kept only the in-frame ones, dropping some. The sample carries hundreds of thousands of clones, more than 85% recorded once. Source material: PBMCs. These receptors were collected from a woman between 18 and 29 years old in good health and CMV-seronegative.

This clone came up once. The CDR3 loop reads CASRYYNEQFF. The CDR3 region has the DNA TGTGCCAGCAGGTACTACAATGAGCAGTTCTTC. The V and J genes are TRBV2 and TRBJ2-1; D is ambiguous. Germline CDR1 SNHLY, CDR2 FYNNEI. CDR3 length equals 11 residues. V lost 6 bases and J lost 3, with 3 bases in between.

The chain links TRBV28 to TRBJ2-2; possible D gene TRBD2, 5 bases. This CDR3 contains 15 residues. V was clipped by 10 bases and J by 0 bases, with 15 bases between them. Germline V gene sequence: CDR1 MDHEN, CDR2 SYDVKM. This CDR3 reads CATQERITNTGELFF. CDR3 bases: TGTGCCACTCAAGAGCGGATAACGAACACCGGGGAGCTGTTTTTT.

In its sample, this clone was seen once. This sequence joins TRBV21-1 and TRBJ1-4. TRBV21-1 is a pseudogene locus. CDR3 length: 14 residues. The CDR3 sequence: CASRVSGEHEKLFF. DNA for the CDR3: TGTGCCAGCAGGGTATCCGGGGAACATGAAAAACTGTTTTTT.

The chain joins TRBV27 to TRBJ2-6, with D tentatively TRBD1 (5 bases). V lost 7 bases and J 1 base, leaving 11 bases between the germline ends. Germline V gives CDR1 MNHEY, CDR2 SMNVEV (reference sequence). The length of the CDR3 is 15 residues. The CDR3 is CASTPRVSGANVLTF. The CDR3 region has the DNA TGTGCCAGCACCCCCAGGGTATCTGGGGCCAACGTCCTGACTTTC.

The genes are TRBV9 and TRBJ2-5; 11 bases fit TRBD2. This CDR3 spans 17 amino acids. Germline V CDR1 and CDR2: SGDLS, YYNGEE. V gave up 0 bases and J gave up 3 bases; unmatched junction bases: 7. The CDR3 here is CASSVAPASGGKETQYF. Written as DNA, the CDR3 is TGTGCCAGCAGCGTAGCTCCGGCTAGCGGGGGGAAAGAGACCCAGTACTTC.

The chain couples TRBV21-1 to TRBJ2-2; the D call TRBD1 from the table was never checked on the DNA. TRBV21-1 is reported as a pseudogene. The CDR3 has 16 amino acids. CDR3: CASSSKRGFLTGELFF. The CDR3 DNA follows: TGTGCCAGCAGCTCGAAGAGGGGGTTTCTCACCGGGGAGCTGTTTTTT.

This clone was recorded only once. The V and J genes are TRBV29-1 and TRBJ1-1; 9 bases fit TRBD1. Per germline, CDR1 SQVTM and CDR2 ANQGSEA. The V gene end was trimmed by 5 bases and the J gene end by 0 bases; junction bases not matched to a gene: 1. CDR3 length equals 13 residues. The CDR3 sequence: CSVWTGVNTEAFF. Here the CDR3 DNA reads TGCAGCGTTTGGACAGGGGTGAACACTGAAGCTTTCTTT.

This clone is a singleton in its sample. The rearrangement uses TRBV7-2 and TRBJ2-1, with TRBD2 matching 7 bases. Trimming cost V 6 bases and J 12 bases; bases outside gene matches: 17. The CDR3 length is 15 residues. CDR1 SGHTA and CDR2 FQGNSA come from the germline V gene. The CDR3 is CASSLERDTNEGQFF. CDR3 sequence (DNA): TGTGCCAGCAGTTTGGAGCGGGATACGAATGAGGGGCAGTTCTTC.

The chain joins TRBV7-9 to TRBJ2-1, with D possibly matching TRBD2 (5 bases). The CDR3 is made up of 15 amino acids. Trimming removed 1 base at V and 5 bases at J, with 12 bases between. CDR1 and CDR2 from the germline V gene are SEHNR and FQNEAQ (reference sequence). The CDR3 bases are TGTGCCAGCAGCTTAGTACGGCCCGGGGACAATGAGCAGTTCTTC. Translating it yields CASSLVRPGDNEQFF.

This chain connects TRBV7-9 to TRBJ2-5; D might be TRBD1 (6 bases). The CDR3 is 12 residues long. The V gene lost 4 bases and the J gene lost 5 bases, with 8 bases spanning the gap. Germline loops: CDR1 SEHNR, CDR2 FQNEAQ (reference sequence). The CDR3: CASSSGAETQYF. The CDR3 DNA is TGTGCCAGCAGCTCAGGGGCCGAGACCCAGTACTTC.

In DNA, the CDR3 is TGCGCCAGCAGTGAGGGCCAAGATCCACATGAGCAGTTCTTC. Residues: CASSEGQDPHEQFF. V usage is TRBV10-1 and J usage is TRBJ2-1, with D uncertain. The V end lost 2 bases, the J end lost 8 bases, and 13 bases lay between the germline ends. The CDR3 contains 14 residues. Germline CDR1 WNHNN, CDR2 SYGVQD (reference sequence).

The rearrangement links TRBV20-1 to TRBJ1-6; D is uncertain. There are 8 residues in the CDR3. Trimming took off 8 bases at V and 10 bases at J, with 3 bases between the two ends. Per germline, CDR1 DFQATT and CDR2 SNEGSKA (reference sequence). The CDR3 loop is CSLSPLHF. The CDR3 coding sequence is TGCAGTCTCTCACCCCTCCACTTT.

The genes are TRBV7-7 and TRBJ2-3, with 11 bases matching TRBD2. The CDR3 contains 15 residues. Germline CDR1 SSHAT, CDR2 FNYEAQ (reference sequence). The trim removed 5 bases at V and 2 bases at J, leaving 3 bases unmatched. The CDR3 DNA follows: TGTGCCAGCAGCCTTAGCGGGAGGGACACAGATACGCAGTATTTT. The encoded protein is CASSLSGRDTDTQYF. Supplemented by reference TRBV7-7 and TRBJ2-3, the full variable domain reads GAGVSQSPRYKVTKRGQDVTLRCDPISSHATLYWYQQALGQGPEFLTYFNYEAQPDKSGLPSDRFSAERPEGSISTLTIQRTEQRDSAMYRCASSLSGRDTDTQYFGPGTRLTVL.

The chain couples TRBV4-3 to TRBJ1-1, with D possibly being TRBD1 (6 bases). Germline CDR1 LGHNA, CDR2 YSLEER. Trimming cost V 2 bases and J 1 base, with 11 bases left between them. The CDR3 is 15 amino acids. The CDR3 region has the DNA TGCGCCAGCAGCCAATACGACAGGCGGAACACTGAAGCTTTCTTT. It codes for CASSQYDRRNTEAFF.

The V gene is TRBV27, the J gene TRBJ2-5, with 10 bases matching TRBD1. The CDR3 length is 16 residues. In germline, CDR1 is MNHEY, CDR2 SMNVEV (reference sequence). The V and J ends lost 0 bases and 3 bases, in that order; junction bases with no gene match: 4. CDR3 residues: CASSLSGTGVKETQYF. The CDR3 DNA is TGTGCCAGCAGTTTATCGGGGACAGGGGTGAAAGAGACCCAGTACTTC.

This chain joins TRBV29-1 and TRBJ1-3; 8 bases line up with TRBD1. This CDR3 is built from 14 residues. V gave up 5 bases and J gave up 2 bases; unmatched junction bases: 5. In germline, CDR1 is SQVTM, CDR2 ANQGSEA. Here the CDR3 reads CSVSKQGAGNTIYF. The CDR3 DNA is TGCAGCGTTTCCAAACAGGGGGCTGGAAACACCATATATTTT.

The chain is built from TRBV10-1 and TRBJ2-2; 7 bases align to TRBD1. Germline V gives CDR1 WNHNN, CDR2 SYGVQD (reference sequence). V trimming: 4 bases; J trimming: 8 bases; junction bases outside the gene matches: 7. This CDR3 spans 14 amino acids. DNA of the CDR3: TGCGCCAGCAGTGCTGACAGGGCAACGGGGGAGCTGTTTTTT. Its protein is CASSADRATGELFF.

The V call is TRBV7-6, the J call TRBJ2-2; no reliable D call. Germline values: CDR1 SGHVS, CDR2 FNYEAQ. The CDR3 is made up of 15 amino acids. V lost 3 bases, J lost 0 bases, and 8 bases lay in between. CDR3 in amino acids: CASSFASANTGELFF. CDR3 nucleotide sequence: TGTGCCAGCAGCTTTGCTTCAGCGAACACCGGGGAGCTGTTTTTT.

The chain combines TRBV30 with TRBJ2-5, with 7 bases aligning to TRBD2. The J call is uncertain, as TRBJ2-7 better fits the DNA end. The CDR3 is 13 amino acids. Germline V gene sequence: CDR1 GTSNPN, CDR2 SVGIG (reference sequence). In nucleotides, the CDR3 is TGTGCCTGGAGCTCCGCGGGAGACTACGAGCAGTACTTC. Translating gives CAWSSAGDYEQYF.

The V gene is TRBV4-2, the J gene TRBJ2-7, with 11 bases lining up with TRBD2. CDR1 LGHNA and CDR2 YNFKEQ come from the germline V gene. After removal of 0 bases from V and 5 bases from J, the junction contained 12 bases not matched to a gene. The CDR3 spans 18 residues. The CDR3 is CASSQDRDASGRRDEQYF. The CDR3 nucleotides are TGTGCCAGCAGCCAAGACAGAGACGCTAGCGGGAGGAGGGACGAGCAGTACTTC.

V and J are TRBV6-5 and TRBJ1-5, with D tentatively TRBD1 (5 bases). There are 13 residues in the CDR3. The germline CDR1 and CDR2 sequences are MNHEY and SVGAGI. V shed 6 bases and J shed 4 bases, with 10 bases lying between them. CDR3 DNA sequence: TGTGCCAGCAGAACAGGAGTTAATCAGCCCCAGCATTTT. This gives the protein CASRTGVNQPQHF.

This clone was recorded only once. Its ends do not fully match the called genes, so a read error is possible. The CDR3 DNA is TGTGCCAGCAGCTTAACTGATGAGGAGTTCTTC. This gives the protein CASSLTDEEFF. V is TRBV7-2 and J is TRBJ2-1; no clear D gene. Per germline, CDR1 SGHTA and CDR2 FQGNSA. This CDR3 spans 11 amino acids.

The CDR3 nucleotides read TGTGCCAGCAGTTTTCTAGCGGGAGGGCCGTCAGAGACCCAGTACTTC. It codes for CASSFLAGGPSETQYF. The chain couples TRBV6-5 to TRBJ2-5; 12 nucleotides align to TRBD2. Germline V lookup: CDR1 MNHEY, CDR2 SVGAGI. With V trimmed by 4 bases and J by 4 bases, 7 bases remained unmatched. The CDR3 covers 16 residues.

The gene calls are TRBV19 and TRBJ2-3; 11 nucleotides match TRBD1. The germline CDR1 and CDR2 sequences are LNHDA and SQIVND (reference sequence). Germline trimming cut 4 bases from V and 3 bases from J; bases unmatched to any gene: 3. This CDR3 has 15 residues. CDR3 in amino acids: CASSNGTGGTDTQYF. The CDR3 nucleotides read TGTGCCAGTAGTAACGGGACAGGGGGAACAGATACGCAGTATTTT.

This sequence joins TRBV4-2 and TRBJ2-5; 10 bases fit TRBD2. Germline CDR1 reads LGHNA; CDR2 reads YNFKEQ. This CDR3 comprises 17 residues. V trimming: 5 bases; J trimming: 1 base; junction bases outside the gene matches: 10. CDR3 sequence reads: CASSSFGAGGTQETQYF. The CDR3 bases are TGTGCCAGCAGCTCATTCGGAGCGGGGGGGACCCAAGAGACCCAGTACTTC.

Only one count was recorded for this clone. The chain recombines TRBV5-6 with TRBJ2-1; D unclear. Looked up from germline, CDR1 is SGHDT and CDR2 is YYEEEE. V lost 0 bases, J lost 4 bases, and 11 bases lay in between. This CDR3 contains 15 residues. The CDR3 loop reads CASSLVESRYNEQFF. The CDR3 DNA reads TGTGCCAGCAGCTTGGTGGAATCGAGGTACAATGAGCAGTTCTTC. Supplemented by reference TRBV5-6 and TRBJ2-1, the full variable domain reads DAGVTQSPTHLIKTRGQQVTLRCSPKSGHDTVSWYQQALGQGPQFIFQYYEEEERQRGNFPDRFSGHQFPNYSSELNVNALLLGDSALYLCASSLVESRYNEQFFGPGTRLTVL.

The CDR3 is CASSFRGREAEAFF. CDR3 nucleotides: TGTGCCAGCAGTTTCAGGGGGCGCGAAGCTGAAGCTTTCTTT. The rearrangement uses TRBV5-6 and TRBJ1-1; 8 bases line up with TRBD1. This CDR3 contains 14 residues. V was clipped by 5 bases and J by 6 bases; unmatched bases: 9. Germline V gene lookup returns CDR1 SGHDT and CDR2 YYEEEE.

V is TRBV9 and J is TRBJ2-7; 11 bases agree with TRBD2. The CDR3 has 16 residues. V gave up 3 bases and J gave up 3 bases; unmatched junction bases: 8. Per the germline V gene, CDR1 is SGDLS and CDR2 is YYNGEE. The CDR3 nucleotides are TGTGCCAGCAGCGGCGGGGTAGCGGGGGGGGACTACGAGCAGTACTTC. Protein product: CASSGGVAGGDYEQYF.

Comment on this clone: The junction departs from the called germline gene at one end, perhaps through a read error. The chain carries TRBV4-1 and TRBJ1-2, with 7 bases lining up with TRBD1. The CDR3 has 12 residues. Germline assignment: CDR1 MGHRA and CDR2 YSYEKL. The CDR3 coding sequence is TGCGCCAGCAGCCAGGACGGACAGGACCTGGCCTTC. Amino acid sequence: CASSQDGQDLAF.